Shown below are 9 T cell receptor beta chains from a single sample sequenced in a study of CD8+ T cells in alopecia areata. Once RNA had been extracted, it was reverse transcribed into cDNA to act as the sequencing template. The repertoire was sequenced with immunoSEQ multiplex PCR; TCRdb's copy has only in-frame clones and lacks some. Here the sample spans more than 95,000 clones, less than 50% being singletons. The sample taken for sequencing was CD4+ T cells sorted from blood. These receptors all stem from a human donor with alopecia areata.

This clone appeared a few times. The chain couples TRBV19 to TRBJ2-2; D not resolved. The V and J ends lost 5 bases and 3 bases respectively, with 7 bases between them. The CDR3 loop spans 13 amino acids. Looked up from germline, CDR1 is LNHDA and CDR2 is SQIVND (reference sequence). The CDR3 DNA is TGTGCCAGTAGTGCAGGATACACCGGGGAGCTGTTTTTT. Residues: CASSAGYTGELFF.

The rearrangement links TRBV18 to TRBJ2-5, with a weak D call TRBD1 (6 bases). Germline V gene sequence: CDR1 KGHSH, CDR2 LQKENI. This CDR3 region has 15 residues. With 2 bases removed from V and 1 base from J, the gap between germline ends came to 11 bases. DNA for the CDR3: TGTGCCAGCTCACCAAGGACAGTCCTCCAAGAGACCCAGTACTTC. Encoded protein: CASSPRTVLQETQYF.

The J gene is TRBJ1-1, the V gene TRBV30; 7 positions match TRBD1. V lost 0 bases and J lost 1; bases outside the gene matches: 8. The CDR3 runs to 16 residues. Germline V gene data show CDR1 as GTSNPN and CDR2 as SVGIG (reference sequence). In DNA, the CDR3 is TGTGCCTGGAGTGTAACAGGGGTAAGGGGGAACACTGAAGCTTTCTTT. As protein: CAWSVTGVRGNTEAFF. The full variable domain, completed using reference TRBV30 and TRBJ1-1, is SQTIHQWPATLVQPVGSPLSLECTVEGTSNPNLYWYRQAAGRGLQLLFYSVGIGQISSEVPQNLSASRPQDRQFILSSKKLLLSDSGFYLCAWSVTGVRGNTEAFFGQGTRLTVV.

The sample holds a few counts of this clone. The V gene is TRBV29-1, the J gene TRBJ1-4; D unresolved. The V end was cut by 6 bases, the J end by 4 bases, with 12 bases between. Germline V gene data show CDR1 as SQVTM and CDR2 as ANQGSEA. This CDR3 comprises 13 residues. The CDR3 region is CSVPSLGNEKLFF. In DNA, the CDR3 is TGCAGCGTCCCTTCCCTGGGTAATGAAAAACTGTTTTTT.

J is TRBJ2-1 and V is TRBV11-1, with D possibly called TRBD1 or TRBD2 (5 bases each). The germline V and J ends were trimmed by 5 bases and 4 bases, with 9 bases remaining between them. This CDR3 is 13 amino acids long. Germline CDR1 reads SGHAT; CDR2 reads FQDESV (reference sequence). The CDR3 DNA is TGTGCCAGCAGCCCCGGGGCATACAATGAGCAGTTCTTC. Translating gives CASSPGAYNEQFF.

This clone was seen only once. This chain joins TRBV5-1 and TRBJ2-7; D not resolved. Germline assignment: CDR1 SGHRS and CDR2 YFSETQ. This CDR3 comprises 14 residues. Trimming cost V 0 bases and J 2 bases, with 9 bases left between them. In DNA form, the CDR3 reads TGCGCCAGCAGCTTGGAAGCCCCTACCTACGAGCAGTACTTC. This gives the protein CASSLEAPTYEQYF.

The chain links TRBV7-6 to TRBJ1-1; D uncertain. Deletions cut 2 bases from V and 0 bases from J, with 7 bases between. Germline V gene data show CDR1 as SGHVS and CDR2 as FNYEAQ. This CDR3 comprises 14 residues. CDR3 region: CASSLTDMNTEAFF. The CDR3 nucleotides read TGTGCCAGCAGCTTAACAGACATGAACACTGAAGCTTTCTTT.

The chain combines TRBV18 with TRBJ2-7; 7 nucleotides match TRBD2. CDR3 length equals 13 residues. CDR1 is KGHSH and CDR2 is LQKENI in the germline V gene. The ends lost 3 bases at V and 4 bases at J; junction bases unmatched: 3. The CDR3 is CASSPPGRYEQYF. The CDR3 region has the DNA TGTGCCAGCTCACCCCCCGGGAGGTACGAGCAGTACTTC.

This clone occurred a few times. The CDR3: CSVLSYNEQFF. CDR3 DNA sequence: TGCAGCGTGCTTTCATACAATGAGCAGTTCTTC. The rearrangement uses TRBV29-1 and TRBJ2-1; D is undetermined. CDR1 and CDR2 (germline): SQVTM, ANQGSEA. The CDR3 runs 11 residues. Trimming pared 6 bases from V and 4 bases from J, leaving 7 bases between.